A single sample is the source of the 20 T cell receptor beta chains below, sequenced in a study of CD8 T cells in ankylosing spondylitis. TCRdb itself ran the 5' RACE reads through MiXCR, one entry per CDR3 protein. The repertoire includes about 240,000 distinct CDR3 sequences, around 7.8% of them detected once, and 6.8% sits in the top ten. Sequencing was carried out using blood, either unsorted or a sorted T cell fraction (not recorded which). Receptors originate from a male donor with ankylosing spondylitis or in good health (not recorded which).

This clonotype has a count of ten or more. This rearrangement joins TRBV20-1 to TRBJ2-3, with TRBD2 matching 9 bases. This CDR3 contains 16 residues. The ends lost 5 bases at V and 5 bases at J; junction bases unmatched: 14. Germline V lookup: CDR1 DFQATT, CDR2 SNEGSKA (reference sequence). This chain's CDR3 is CSASRFSGRGEDTQYF. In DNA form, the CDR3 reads TGCAGTGCTTCCCGTTTTAGCGGGAGAGGGGAAGATACGCAGTATTTT.

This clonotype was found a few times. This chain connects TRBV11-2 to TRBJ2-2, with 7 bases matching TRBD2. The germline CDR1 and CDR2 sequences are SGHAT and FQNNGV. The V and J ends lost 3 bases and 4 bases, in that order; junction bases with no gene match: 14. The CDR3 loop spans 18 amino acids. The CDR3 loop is CASSFGSWTSGGTGELFF. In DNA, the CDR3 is TGTGCCAGCAGCTTTGGGAGTTGGACCTCGGGGGGCACCGGGGAGCTGTTTTTT.

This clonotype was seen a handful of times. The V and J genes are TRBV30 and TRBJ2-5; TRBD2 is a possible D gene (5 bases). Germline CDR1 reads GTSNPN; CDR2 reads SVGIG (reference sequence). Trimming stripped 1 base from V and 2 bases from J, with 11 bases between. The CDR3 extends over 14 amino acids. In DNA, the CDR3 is TGTGCCTGGAGTGGAGACTATATTCAAGAGACCCAGTACTTC. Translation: CAWSGDYIQETQYF.

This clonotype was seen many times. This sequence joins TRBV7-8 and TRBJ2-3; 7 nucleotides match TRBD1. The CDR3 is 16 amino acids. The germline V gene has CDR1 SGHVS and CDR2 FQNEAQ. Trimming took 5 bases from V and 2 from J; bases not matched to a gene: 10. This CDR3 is CASSPRTGTITDTQYF. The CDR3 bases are TGTGCCAGCAGCCCGCGGACAGGAACTATCACAGATACGCAGTATTTT. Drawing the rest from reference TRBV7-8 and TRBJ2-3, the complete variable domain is GAGVSQSPRYKVAKRGQDVALRCDPISGHVSLFWYQQALGQGPEFLTYFQNEAQLDKSGLPSDRFFAERPEGSVSTLKIQRTQQEDSAVYLCASSPRTGTITDTQYFGPGTRLTVL.

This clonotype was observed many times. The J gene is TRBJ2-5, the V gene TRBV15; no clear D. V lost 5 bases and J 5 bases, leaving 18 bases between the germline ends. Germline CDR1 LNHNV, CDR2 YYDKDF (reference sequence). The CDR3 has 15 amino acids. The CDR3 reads CATSLESSFGETQYF. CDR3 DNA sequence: TGTGCCACCAGCTTAGAGTCTAGTTTCGGGGAGACCCAGTACTTC.

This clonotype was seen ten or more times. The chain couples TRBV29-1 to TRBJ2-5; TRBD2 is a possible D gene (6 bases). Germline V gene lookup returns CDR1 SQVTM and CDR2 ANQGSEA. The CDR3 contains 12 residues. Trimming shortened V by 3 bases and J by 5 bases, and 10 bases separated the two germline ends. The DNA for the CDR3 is TGCAGCGTTGATGGCGGGGAGGAGACCCAGTACTTC. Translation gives CSVDGGEETQYF.

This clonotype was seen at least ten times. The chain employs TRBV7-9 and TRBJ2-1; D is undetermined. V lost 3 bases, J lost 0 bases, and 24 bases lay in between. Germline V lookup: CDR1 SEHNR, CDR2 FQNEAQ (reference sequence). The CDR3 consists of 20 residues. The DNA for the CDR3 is TGTGCCAGCAGCTTGGGCCTTTTAAGGGCGGCCCACAGCTCCTACAATGAGCAGTTCTTC. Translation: CASSLGLLRAAHSSYNEQFF.

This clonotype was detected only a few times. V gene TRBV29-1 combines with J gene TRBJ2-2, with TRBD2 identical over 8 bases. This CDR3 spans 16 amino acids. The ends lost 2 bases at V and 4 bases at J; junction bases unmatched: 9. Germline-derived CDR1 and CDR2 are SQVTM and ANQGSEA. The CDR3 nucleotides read TGCAGCGTTGAACGGGGGGGAGGGGGTAGCACCGGGGAGCTGTTTTTT. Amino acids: CSVERGGGGSTGELFF.

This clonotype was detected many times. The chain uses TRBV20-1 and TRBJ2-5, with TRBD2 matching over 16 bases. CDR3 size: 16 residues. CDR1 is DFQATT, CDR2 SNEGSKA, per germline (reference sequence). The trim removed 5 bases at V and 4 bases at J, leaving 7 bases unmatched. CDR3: CSAGTSGGGFRETQYF. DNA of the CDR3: TGCAGTGCTGGGACTAGCGGGGGGGGATTCAGAGAGACCCAGTACTTC.

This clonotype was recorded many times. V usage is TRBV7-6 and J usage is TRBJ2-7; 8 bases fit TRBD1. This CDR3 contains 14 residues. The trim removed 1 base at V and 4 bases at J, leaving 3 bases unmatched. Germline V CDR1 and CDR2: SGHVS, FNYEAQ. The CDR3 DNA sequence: TGTGCCAGCAGCTTAGGACAGGGGTTATACGAGCAGTACTTC. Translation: CASSLGQGLYEQYF.

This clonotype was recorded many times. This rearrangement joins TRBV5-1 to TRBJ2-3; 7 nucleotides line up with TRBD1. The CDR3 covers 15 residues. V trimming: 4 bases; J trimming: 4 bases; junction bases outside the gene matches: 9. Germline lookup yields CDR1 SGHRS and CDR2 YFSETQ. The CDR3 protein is CASSTGQAAADTQYF. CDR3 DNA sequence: TGCGCCAGCAGCACAGGACAGGCCGCCGCAGATACGCAGTATTTT.

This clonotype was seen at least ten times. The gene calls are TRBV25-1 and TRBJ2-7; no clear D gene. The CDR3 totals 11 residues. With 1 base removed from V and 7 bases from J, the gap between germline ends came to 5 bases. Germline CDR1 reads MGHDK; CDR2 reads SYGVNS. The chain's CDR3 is CASSESREQYF. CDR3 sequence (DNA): TGTGCCAGCAGTGAATCGCGGGAGCAGTACTTC.

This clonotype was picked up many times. The CDR3 loop is CASSSTWGTEAFF. Written as DNA, the CDR3 is TGTGCCAGCAGCTCAACTTGGGGCACTGAAGCTTTCTTT. This rearrangement joins TRBV7-9 to TRBJ1-1; no clear D gene. Germline CDR1 SEHNR, CDR2 FQNEAQ (reference sequence). The CDR3 is made up of 13 amino acids. Trimming took 4 bases from V and 4 from J, leaving 10 bases between them.

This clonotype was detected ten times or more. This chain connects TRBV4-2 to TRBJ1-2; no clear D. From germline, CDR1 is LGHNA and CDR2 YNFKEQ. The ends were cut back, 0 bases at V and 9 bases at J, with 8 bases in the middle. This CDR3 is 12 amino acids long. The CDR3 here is CASSQEGGRYTF. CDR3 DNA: TGTGCCAGCAGCCAAGAAGGAGGTCGCTACACCTTC.

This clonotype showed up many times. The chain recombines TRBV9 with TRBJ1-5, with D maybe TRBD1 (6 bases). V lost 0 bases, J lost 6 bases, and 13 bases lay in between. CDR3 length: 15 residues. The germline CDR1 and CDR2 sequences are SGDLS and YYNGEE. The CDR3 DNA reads TGTGCCAGCAGCGTAGAGGGGGGCGCGGGTCAGCCCCAGCATTTT. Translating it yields CASSVEGGAGQPQHF.

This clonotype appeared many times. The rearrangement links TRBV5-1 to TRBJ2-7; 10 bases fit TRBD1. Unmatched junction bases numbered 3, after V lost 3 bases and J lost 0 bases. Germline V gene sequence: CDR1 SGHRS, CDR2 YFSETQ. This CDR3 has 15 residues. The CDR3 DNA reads TGCGCCAGCAGCTGGGGACAGGGGCCCTCCTACGAGCAGTACTTC. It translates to CASSWGQGPSYEQYF.

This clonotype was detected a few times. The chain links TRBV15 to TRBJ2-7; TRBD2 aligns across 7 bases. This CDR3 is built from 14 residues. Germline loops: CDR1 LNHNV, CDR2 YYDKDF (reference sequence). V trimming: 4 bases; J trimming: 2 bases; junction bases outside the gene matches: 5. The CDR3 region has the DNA TGTGCCACCAGCACCGGGGACTACACCTACGAGCAGTACTTC. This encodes CATSTGDYTYEQYF.

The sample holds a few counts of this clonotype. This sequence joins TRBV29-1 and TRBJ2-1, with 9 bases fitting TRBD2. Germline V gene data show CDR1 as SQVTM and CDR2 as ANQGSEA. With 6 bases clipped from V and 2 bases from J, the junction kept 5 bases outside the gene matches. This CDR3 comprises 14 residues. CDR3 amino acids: CSVRLAAPYNEQFF. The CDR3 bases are TGCAGCGTGAGACTAGCGGCCCCCTACAATGAGCAGTTCTTC.

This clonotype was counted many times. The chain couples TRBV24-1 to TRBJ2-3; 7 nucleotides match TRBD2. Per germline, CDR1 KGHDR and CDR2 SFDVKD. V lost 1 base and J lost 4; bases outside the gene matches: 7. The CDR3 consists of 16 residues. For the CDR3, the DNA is TGTGCCACCAGTGATTTCGGCGGGAGTTCGTCAGATACGCAGTATTTT. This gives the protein CATSDFGGSSSDTQYF.

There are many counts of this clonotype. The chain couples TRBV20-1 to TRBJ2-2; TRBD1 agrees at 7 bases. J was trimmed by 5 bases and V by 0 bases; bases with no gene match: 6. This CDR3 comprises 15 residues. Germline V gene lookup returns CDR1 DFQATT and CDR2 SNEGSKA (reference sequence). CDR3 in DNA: TGCAGTGCTAGAGATCAGGACAGGAGGACCGGGGAGCTGTTTTTT. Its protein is CSARDQDRRTGELFF.